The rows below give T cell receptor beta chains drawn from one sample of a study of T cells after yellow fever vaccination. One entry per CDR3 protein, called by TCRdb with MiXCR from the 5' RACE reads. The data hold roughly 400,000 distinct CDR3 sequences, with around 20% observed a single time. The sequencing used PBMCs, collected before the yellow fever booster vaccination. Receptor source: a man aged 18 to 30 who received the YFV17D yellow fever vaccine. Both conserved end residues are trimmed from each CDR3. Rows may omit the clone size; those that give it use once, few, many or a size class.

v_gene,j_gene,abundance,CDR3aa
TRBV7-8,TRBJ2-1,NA,ASSFRTGYEQF
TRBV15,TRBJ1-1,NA,ATSRDVGGTEAF
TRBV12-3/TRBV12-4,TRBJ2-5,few,ASSKNRGTRETQY
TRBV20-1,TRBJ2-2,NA,SARVPSGGTGELF
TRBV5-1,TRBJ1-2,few,ASSLDRQQTYGYT
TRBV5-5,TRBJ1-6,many,ASSLRARDSPLH
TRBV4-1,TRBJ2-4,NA,ASSRGLAGAPPNIQY
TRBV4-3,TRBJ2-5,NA,ASSQTWGTGVQETQY
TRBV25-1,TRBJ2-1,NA,ASSYLAGGLNNEQF
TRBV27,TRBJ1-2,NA,ASSPLGGQLYGYT
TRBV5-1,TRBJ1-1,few,ASTRGGSLNTEAF
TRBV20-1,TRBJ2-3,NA,SANSRGGVDTQY
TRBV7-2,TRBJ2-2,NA,ASTITRARGGTGELF
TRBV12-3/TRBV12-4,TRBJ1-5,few,ASRLRDGGDQPQH
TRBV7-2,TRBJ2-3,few,ASSLARQGVTDTQY
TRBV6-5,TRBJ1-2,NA,ASSYSSPWGQAETSYGYT
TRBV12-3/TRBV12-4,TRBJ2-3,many,ASSLVPYTQY
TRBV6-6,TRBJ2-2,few,ASSYRLAGASGELF
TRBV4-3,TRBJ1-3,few,ASSQAGRGAGNTIY
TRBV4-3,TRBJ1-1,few,ASSQDGGHTEAF
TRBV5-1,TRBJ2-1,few,ASAHRRGRKHNEQF
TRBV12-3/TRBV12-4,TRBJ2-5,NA,ASSRPTDLAGGSQETQY
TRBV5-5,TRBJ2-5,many,ASRVGVEETQY
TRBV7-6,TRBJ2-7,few,ASSFRRQGGYEQY
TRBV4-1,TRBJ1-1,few,ASSHTEGRGDTEAF
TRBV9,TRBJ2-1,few,ASSVASGDEQF
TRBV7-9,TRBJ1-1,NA,ASSLGWGVTEAF
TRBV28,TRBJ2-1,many,ASISQGASYNEQF
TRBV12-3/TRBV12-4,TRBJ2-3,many,ASSSRGGTDTQY
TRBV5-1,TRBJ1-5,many,ASSPEGGSQPQH
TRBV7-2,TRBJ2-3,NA,ASSPTRRGENTQY
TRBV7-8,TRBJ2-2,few,ASSLEAGSNTGELF
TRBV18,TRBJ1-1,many,ASSPRSQKMNTEAF
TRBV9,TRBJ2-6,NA,ASSASTGANVLT
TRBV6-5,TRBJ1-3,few,ASSSGGHTIY
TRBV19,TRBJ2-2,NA,ASSTQYTGELF
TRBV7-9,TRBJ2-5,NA,ASSVAGGNPSRTQY
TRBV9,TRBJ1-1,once,ASSVGKGNTEAF
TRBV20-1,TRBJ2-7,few,SATRASTYEQY
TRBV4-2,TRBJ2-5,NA,ASSQDLAGDETQY
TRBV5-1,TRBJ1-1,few,ASSLFDGNTEAF
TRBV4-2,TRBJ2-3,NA,ASSQEEAGTDTQY
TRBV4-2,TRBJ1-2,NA,ASSQLDRGPGHT
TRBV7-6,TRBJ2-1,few,ASSQMGHEQF
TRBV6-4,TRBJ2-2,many,ASSDSRGVSTGELF
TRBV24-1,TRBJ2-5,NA,ATSVLDRDQETQY
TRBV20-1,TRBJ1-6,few,SASASGTLLGSPLH
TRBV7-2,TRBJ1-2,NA,ASSPSGQSSYGYT
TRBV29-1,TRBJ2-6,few,SVPGTGSSGANVLT
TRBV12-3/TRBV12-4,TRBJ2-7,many,ASSFLAGGYEQY
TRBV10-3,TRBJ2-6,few,AINDISGGSGANVLT
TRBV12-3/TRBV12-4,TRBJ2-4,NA,ASSFRRAKNIQY
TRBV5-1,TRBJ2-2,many,ASSLGQGHTGELF
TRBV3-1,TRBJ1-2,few,ASSQEGSYGYT
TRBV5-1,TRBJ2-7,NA,ASSGGSSTYEQY
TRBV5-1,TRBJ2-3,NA,ASSLGHLTDTQY
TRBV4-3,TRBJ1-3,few,ASSQGTLGSGNTIY